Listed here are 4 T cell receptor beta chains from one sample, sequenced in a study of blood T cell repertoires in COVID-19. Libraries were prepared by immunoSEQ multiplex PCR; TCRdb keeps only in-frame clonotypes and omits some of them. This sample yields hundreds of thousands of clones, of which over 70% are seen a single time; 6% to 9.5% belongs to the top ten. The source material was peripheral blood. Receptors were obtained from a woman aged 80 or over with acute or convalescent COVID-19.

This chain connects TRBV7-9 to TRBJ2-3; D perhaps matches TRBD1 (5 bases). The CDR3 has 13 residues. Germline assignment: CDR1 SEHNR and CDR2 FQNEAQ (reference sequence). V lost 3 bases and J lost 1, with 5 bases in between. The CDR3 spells CASSLTGTDTQYF. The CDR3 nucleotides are TGTGCCAGCAGCTTGACAGGCACAGATACGCAGTATTTT.

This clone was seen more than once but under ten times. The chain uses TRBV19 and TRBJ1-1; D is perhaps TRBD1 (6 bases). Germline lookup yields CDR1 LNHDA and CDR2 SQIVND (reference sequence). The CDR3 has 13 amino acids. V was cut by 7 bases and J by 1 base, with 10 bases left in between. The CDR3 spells CASNYRENTEAFF. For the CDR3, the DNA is TGTGCCAGTAATTACAGGGAGAACACTGAAGCTTTCTTT.

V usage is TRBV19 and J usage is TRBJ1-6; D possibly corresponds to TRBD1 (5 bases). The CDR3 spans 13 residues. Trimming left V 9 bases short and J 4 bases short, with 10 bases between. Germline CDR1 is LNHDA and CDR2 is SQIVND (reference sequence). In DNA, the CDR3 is TGTGCCAGCGGGACTGAGTATAATTCACCCCTCCACTTT. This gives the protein CASGTEYNSPLHF.

Here the CDR3 reads CASSLGGLAGWDEQYF. The DNA for the CDR3 is TGTGCCAGCAGCTTGGGGGGACTAGCGGGGTGGGACGAGCAGTACTTC. The chain links TRBV5-4 to TRBJ2-7; 13 nucleotides agree with TRBD2. The CDR3 contains 16 residues. The V gene end was trimmed by 0 bases and the J gene end by 5 bases; junction bases not matched to a gene: 5. Germline assignment: CDR1 SGHNT and CDR2 YYREEE (reference sequence).